The clone carrying this TCR beta chain was counted only a few times. The sample comes from a study of identical twins. TCRdb reprocessed the 5' RACE reads via MiXCR and lists one record per CDR3 protein. The top ten hold 0.75% to 1% of the sample, which has 700,000 or so distinct CDR3 sequences, over 8.5% seen once. The CDR3 is made up of 14 amino acids. V was clipped by 3 bases and J by 7 bases, with 12 bases between them. Germline CDR1 SGHTA, CDR2 FQGNSA. These same records also appear under a second study, on yellow fever vaccine responses in identical twins.

The sequence derives from a woman in her late teens or twenties in good health. The sample consisted of PBMCs. V is TRBV7-2 and J is TRBJ1-4; D might be TRBD1 (6 bases). CDR3 sequence reads: CASSFWGQGEKLFF. The DNA for the CDR3 is TGTGCCAGCAGCTTCTGGGGGCAAGGTGAAAAACTGTTTTTT.